This entry lists 2 T cell receptor beta chains sequenced from one sample in a study of tumour-infiltrating T cells in Burkitt lymphoma (dated by TCRdb to 2020 to 2021). Receptors were amplified or captured by the immunoSEQ multiplex PCR assay. This is the immuneACCESS table as TCRdb keeps it, with only in-frame sequences that have V and J called. A part of the clones is gone; compared with another copy, unresolved V genes explain less than half, and the rest is unexplained. Recorded for this sample are 11,000 to 15,000 clones; 60% to 80% of them occurred a single time. The ten largest make up approximately 7% of the sample. Sequenced material: tumor tissue. Receptors were obtained from a human donor with diffuse large B-cell lymphoma.

The chain uses TRBV5-6 and TRBJ2-1; D possibly uses TRBD1 or TRBD2 (5 bases each). The ends were cut back, 4 bases at V and 9 bases at J, with 32 bases in the middle. The CDR3 sequence is 19 residues long. The V gene's germline CDR1 is SGHDT and CDR2 YYEEEE. The CDR3 loop is CASSLTLGGGRGPQAEQFF. Written as DNA, the CDR3 is TGTGCCAGCAGCCTTACTTTGGGTGGGGGACGGGGTCCACAGGCTGAGCAGTTCTTC.

J is TRBJ2-1 and V is TRBV7-9; D gene ambiguous. The CDR3 sequence is 16 residues long. V gave up 5 bases and J gave up 0 bases, with 14 bases separating them. The germline CDR1 and CDR2 sequences are SEHNR and FQNEAQ (reference sequence). The chain's CDR3 is CASSRSRFNSYNEQFF. CDR3 DNA: TGTGCCAGCAGCCGGAGCAGATTTAACTCCTACAATGAGCAGTTCTTC.